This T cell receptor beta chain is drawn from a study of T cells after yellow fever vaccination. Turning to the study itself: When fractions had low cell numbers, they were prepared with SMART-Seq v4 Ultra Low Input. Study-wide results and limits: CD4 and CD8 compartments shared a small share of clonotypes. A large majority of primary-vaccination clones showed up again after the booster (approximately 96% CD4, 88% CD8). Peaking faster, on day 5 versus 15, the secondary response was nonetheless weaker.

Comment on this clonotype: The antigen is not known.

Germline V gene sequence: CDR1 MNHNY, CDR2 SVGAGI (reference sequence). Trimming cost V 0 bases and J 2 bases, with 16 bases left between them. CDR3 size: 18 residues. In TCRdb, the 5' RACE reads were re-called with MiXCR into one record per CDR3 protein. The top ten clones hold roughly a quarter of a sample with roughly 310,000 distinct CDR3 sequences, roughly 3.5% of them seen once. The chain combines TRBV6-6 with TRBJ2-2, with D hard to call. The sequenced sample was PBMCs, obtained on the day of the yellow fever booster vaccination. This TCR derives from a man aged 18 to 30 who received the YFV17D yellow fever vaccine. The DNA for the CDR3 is TGTGCCAGCAGTTACTCTCTGTTGGTGGCGGCCAACACCGGGGAGCTGTTTTTT. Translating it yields CASSYSLLVAANTGELFF.